This T cell receptor (beta chain) was identified during a study of cytomegalovirus exposure and HLA in healthy donors (dated 2017 in TCRdb). Background on the whole study: An earlier analysis of some 620 of the donors reported 276 Gb of sequence data and some 110 million unique TCR beta sequences obtained from around 180 million T cells. Approximately 300 gigabases of sequencing data and roughly 81 million unique TCR sequences made up an early release that covered approximately 650 HLA-typed donors. The genetic ancestry cluster associated with self-reported Caucasian donors included around 76% of the 350 to 500 genotyped donors. The study aimed to test whether cataloging public T cell receptors could reveal signatures of past pathogen exposure. The T cell repertoires of roughly 660 subjects were profiled by immunosequencing and related to cytomegalovirus serostatus. Along with the roughly 670-subject first cohort, a separate validation cohort of over a hundred different subjects was used. To predict cytomegalovirus infection status, the study combined high-throughput TCR immunosequencing, statistical association of individual TCRs with disease status, and machine learning. A later analysis re-examined previously published TCR beta repertoires from just over 650 donors and added high-resolution HLA genotyping to investigate patterns of TCR occurrence. Rather than using new phenotypic data, the later analysis identified candidate immune exposures from TCR beta sequences and from how often those sequences occurred across donors. An earlier analysis of around 580 of the donors used high-throughput TCR beta sequencing to judge whether each TCR beta V gene segment behaved as functional or pseudogenic. Donor age, sex, ethnicity and CMV serostatus were compiled alongside the repertoire data. A later genetic analysis used genome-wide SNP genotypes for about 60% of the roughly 670 donors, treating that subset as a discovery cohort. Every discovery cohort repertoire had been produced on one sequencing platform. HLA typing covered class I and class II loci at four-digit resolution. Typing coverage varied by locus: roughly 620-640 donors for A, B, C, DRB1 and DQB1; under 550 for DQA1; over 600 for DPA1; about 450 for DPB1. Five DR-DQ haplotypes were handled as single units for association and clustering because linkage in the cohort was strong. Among around 400 genotyped donors of the cohort, an average of approximately 220,000 unique TCR beta nucleotide sequences was sequenced per donor, of which roughly 17% were non-productive.

CDR1 is given as LNHDA and CDR2 as SQIVND, both from the germline V gene (reference sequence). Its CDR3 holds 13 amino acids, cysteine through phenylalanine. CDR3 DNA only is kept here, 39 bases in frame from base 1. A distance of 10 bases separates the germline ends of V and J, which lose 7 bases and 6 bases respectively. Remarks on this clone: It has no known antigen specificity. Base qualities are not recorded, but no much larger clone differs from it by a single base.

Preparation of the library involved the immunoSEQ multiplex PCR assay. For the multiplex PCR, a mixture combining 60 forward primers for TCR Vbeta segments and 13 reverse primers for TCR Jbeta segments was used. The CDR3 region of rearranged TCR beta genes was amplified from genomic DNA with a multiplex PCR assay. The amplified TCR beta libraries were sequenced on the Illumina HiSeq System as 87-base-pair reads. As for the authors' bioinformatics: A later analysis tallied some 79 million unique TCR beta chains across the 666 repertoires, and 10 million to 11 million of those chains were shared by two or more donors. Raw reads were error-corrected and collapsed into unique sequences with a nearest-neighbor algorithm that merged closely related sequences to remove PCR and sequencing errors. To assign V, D and J gene segments, CDR3 sequences were aligned to IMGT reference sequences. For a sequence to be retained, at least a six-nucleotide match to both a V gene segment and a J gene segment was required. Rearrangements were classified as productive when the CDR3 lacked stop codons and remained in frame with V and J, and all other rearrangements were classified as non-productive. Following IMGT convention, CDR3 was defined as the stretch from the second conserved V-encoded cysteine to the conserved J-encoded phenylalanine. The earlier analysis of about 610 of the donors excluded sequences that lacked an unambiguous match to a single V gene segment. An earlier analysis of some 610 of the donors called V segments functional above 56.7% productive rearrangements and segregating when the between-donor standard deviation exceeded 5%. A statistical classification framework was built for diagnosing cytomegalovirus status from the catalog of TCR beta chain sequences. A later analysis assigned V and J genes by comparing TCR nucleotide sequences with IMGT/GENE-DB human TR gene sequences. In a later analysis, CDR3 sequences and most-parsimonious VDJ recombination scenarios were assigned using the TCRdist pipeline. A later analysis defined each TCR beta chain by its CDR3 amino acid sequence plus V-gene family, and excluded reads lacking a unique V-gene family. In a later analysis, some 600 highly shared, low-generation-probability nucleotide sequences were removed to address suspected cross-contamination and a sequencing artifact. In a later analysis, a clonal expansion index for each public chain was calculated from normalized within-repertoire ranks of inferred template counts. In a later analysis, generation probabilities were computed using a VDJ recombination model fitted to out-of-frame rearrangements, and the results were checked against IGoR. Hypergeometric tests were used in a later analysis to score TCR-TCR, TCR-HLA and TCR-CMV co-occurrence, with a repertoire-size bias correction applied to the TCR pairs. In a later analysis, false discovery rates were estimated by permuting HLA or CMV assignments 20 times. A later analysis grouped co-occurring TCRs with DBSCAN, adding TCRdist sequence similarity when clustering within HLA-allele-positive subsets. Repertoires with fewer than 30,000 or more than 120,000 public chains, plus five repertoires with anomalous nucleotide sharing, were excluded from co-occurrence clustering. TCRdb provides this immuneACCESS table in a form limited to in-frame rearrangements. Some clones are lacking; in checked studies, under half of them reflect an unresolved V gene, and why the rest are absent is not known. Clone size and the V and J calls come from that table; the DNA yielded D and trimming. A total of over 150,000 clones appear in this sample, about 76% of them only once. The biggest ten clones account for approximately 8% of the sample.

Points the paper makes about the study in general: Cytomegalovirus status was reported to be diagnosed by the classifier with high specificity and sensitivity in both the original and validation cohorts. A later genetic analysis reported fewer N-insertions in productive TCRs among donors in an Asian-associated ancestry cluster than the approximately 700-donor mean. In an earlier analysis of fewer than 700 of the donors, most TCR beta V segments appeared in productive rearrangements about 87% or about 30% of the time, broadly matching IMGT annotations. According to the authors, the approach could potentially be generalized to other disease states and immunological phenotypes. The sequencing pipeline was judged likely to have produced a cluster of highly shared sequence variants as a technical artifact. Some IMGT-functional V segments, including TRBV6-2 and TRBV6-3, could not be told apart with the 87-base-pair reads, so those segments were excluded. V-gene and J-gene trimming of TCR beta chains was associated with a missense DCLRE1C variant in a later genetic analysis, and the association was replicated in an independent cohort. The study gave a list of 150 to 200 TCR beta chains associated with cytomegalovirus. In a later analysis, TCR association rates were found to vary across HLA loci, with the most associated TCRs seen for DRB1 alleles and the fewest for HLA-C alleles. Strong co-occurrence of HLA alleles, especially DR and DQ, made assigning TCR associations to individual alleles difficult. In vitro tests confirmed that three of the cytomegalovirus-associated TCR beta chains recognize cytomegalovirus antigens. CMV serostatus was the only immune exposure information available for the cohort. According to a later analysis, most CMV-associated TCR beta chains appeared to be HLA-restricted, and the HLA associations seemed to be driven largely by CMV exposure. In a later analysis, HLA-associated TCR beta chains showed more clonal expansion and lower generation probabilities than non-associated chains that were equally common. A further reported finding was that TCR beta sequences accurately predicted the HLA-A and HLA-B alleles for most subjects in the first cohort. According to a later analysis, parvovirus B19, influenza, CMV and Epstein-Barr virus appeared linked to several top co-occurrence clusters. In this cohort, only TCR beta chains were sequenced, and detectable features were limited by the absence of alpha or paired-chain data. Because counts were too low, 15 or so rarely observed V segments, including chromosome 9 orphons, were excluded from the earlier analysis of around 640 of the donors. In a later analysis, more than 15,000 TCR beta sequences were associated with specific HLA alleles at a false discovery rate of 0.05. While some public TCRs were present in many individuals, most TCR sequences turned up only very rarely across donors. Correlated functional status among segregating V segments might reflect linkage disequilibrium, but an unknown experimental factor could not be ruled out. HLA typing was unavailable for some donors at each locus, so association tests used only the typed subset. The presence/absence analyses assumed that sequencing depth was roughly uniform across donors, and that assumption may not be true.

In total, 500 to 700 healthy bone marrow donors made up the cohort. At the time of sampling, every cohort member was nominally healthy, though immune exposures that went unrecorded were likely present. The donor tested CMV seropositive and was one of the 289 seropositive cohort members. Every donor gave a peripheral blood sample, and the peripheral blood mononuclear cells from that sample were used for TCR beta sequencing. The Qiagen DNeasy Blood Extraction Kit was used to extract genomic DNA from the blood cell samples. This receptor chain uses TRBV19 and TRBJ1-6, and possibly TRBD1, on 6 matching bases. The sequenced material came from PBMCs. The receptor was derived from a young man in good health and CMV-seropositive. The sequenced DNA is TGTGCCAGTAACTTACAGGGTAATTCACCCCTCCACTTT. Its coded protein is CASNLQGNSPLHF.